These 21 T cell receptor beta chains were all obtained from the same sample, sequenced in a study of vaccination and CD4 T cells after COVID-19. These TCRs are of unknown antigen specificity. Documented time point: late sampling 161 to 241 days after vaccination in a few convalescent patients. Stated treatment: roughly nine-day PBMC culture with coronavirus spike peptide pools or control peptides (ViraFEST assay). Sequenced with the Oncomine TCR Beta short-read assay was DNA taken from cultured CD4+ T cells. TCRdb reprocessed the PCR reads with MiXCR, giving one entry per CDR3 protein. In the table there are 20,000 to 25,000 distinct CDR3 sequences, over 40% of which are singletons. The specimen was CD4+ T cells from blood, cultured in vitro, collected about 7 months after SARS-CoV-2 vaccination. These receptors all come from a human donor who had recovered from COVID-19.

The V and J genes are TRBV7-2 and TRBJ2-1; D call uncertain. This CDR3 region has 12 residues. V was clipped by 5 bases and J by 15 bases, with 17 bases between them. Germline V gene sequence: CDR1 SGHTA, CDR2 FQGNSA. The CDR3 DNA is TGTGCCAGCAGCCTCAACTACATGAGCACGTTCTTC. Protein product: CASSLNYMSTFF.

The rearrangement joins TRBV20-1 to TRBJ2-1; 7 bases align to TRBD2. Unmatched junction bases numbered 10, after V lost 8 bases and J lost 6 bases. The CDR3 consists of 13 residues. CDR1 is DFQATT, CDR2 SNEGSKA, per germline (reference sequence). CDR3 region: CSSTSGATNEQFF. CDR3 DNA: TGCAGTTCGACCAGCGGGGCAACCAATGAGCAGTTCTTC.

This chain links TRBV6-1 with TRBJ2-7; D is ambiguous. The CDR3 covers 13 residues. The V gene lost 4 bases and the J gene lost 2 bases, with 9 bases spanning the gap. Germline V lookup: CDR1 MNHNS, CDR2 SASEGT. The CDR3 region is CASSGYRTYEQYF. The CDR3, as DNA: TGTGCCAGCAGTGGTTACCGGACCTACGAGCAGTACTTC.

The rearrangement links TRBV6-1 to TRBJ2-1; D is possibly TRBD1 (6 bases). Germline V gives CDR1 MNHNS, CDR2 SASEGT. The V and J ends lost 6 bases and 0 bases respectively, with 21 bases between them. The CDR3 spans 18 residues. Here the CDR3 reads CASRGMGRGGDSYNEQFF. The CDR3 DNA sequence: TGTGCCAGCAGGGGAATGGGCAGGGGTGGGGACTCCTACAATGAGCAGTTCTTC.

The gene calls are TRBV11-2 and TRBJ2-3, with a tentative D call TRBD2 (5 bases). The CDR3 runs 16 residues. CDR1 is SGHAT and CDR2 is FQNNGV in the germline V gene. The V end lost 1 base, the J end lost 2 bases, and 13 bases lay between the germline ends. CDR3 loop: CASSLASSLVTDTQYF. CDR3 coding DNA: TGTGCCAGCAGCTTAGCCTCCTCACTAGTCACAGATACGCAGTATTTT.

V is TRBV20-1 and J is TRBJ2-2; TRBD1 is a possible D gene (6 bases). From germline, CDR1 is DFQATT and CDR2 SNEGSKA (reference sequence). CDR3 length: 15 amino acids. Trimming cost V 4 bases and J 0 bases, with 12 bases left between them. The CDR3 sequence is CSAITGTPNTGELFF. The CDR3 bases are TGCAGTGCTATAACCGGGACACCGAACACCGGGGAGCTGTTTTTT.

CDR3 DNA sequence: TGCGCCAATGTGTACGAGCAGTACTTC. It translates to CANVYEQYF. The chain couples TRBV10-1 to TRBJ2-7; D gene unclear. V was trimmed by 10 bases and J by 4 bases, leaving 5 bases between them. The CDR3 consists of 9 residues. Germline values: CDR1 WNHNN, CDR2 SYGVQD (reference sequence).

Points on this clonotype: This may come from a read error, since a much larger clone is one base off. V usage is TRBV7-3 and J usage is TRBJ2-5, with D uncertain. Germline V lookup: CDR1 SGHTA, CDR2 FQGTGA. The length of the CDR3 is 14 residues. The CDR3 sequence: CASSLSAAQESQYF. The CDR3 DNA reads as TGTGCCAGCAGCTTATCGGCAGCCCAAGAGAGCCAGTACTTC. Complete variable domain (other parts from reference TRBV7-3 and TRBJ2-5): GAGVSQTPSNKVTEKGKYVELRCDPISGHTALYWYRQSLGQGPEFLIYFQGTGAADDSGLPNDRFFAVRPEGSVSTLKIQRTERGDSAVYLCASSLSAAQESQYFGPGTRLLVL.

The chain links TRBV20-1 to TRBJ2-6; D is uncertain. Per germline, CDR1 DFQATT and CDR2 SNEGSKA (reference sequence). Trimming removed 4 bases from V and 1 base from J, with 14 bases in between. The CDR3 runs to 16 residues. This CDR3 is CSANSAISSGANVLTF. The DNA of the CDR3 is TGCAGTGCTAACAGCGCGATCTCGTCTGGGGCCAACGTCCTGACTTTC.

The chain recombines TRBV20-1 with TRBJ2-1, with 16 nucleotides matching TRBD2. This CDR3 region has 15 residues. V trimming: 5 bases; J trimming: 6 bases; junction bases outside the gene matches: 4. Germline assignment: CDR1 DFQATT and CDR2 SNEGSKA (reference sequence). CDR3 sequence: CSAGTSGRGVNEQFF. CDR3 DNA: TGCAGTGCTGGGACTAGCGGGAGGGGGGTCAATGAGCAGTTCTTC.

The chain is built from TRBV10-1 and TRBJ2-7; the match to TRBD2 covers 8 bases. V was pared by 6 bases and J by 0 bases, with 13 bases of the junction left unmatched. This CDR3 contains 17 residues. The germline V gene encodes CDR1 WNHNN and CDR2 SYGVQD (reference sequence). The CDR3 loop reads CASRRGASGWNSYEQYF. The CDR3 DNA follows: TGCGCCAGCAGGCGAGGGGCTAGCGGGTGGAACTCCTACGAGCAGTACTTC.

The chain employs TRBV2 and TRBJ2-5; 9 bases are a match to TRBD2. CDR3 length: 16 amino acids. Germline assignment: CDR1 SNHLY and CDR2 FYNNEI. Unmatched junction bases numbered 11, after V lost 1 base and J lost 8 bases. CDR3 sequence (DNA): TGTGCCAGCAGTGAAGTTGCGGGAGGGCCCTTCGCCACCCAGTACTTC. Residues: CASSEVAGGPFATQYF.

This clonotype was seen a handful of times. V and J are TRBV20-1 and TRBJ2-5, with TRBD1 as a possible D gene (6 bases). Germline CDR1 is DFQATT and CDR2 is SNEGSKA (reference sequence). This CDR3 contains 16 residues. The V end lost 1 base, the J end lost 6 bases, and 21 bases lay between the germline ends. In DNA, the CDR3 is TGCAGTGCTAGAGTTCCAGGAGAAGGGGACATGCAGACCCAGTACTTC. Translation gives CSARVPGEGDMQTQYF.

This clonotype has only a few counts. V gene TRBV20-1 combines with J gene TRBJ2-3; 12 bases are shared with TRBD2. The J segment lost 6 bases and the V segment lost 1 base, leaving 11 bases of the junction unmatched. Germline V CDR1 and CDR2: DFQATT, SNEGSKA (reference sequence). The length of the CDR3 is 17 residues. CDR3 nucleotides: TGCAGTGCTAGAGCGGCTAGCGGGAGGGCTAGGCAGGATACGCAGTATTTT. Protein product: CSARAASGRARQDTQYF.

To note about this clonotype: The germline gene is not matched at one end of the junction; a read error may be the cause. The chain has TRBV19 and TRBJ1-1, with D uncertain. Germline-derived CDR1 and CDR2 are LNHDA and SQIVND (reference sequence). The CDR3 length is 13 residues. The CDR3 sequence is CASSPLVGIEVFF. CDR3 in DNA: TGTGCCAGTAGTCCCTTGGTGGGCATCGAAGTTTTCTTT.

CDR3 residues: CSAKVIGLLKKETQYF. DNA of the CDR3: TGCAGTGCTAAGGTAATAGGACTTTTGAAGAAAGAGACCCAGTACTTC. The chain couples TRBV20-1 to TRBJ2-5; the D gene is possibly TRBD2 (5 bases). Trimming stripped 4 bases from V and 3 bases from J, with 21 bases between. The CDR3 length is 16 residues. Germline V lookup: CDR1 DFQATT, CDR2 SNEGSKA (reference sequence).

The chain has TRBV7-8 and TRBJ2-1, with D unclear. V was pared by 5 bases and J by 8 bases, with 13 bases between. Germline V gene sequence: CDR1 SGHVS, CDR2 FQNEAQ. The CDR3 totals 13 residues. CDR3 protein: CASSPGSDHEQFF. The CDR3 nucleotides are TGTGCCAGCAGCCCTGGATCGGATCATGAGCAGTTCTTC. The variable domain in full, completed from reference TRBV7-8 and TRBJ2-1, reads GAGVSQSPRYKVAKRGQDVALRCDPISGHVSLFWYQQALGQGPEFLTYFQNEAQLDKSGLPSDRFFAERPEGSVSTLKIQRTQQEDSAVYLCASSPGSDHEQFFGPGTRLTVL.

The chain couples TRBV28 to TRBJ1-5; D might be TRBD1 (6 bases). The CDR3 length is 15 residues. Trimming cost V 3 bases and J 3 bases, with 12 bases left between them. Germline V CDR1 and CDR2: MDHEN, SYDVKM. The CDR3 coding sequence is TGTGCCAGCAGTTTGGGGGGCAGGGTCAATCAGCCCCAGCATTTT. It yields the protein CASSLGGRVNQPQHF.

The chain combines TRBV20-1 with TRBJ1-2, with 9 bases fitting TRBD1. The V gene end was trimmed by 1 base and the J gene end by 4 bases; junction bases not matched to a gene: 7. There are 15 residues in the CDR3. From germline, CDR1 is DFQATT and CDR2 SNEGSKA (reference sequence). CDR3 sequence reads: CSARVGTGRIYGYTF. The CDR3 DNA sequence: TGCAGTGCTAGAGTGGGGACAGGGAGGATCTATGGCTACACCTTC.

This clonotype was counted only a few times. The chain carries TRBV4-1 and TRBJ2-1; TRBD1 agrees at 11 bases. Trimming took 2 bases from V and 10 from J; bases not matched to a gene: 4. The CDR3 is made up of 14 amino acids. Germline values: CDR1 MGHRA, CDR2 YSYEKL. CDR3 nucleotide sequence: TGCGCCAGCAGCCAACCCCGGGACAGGGGGGAGCAGTTCTTC. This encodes CASSQPRDRGEQFF.

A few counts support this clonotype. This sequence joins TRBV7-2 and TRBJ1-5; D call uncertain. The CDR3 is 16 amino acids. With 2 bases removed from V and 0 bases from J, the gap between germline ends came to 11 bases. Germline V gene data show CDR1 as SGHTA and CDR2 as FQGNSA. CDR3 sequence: CASSLLGRTSNQPQHF. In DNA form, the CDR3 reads TGTGCCAGCAGCTTACTTGGGCGGACTAGCAATCAGCCCCAGCATTTT.